The 9 T cell receptor beta chains below come from one sample, sequenced in a study of tumor and adjacent non-tumor tissue in lung cancer. No cell sorting was done before RNA was extracted from the tissue. TCRbeta libraries were built with three rounds of nested PCR, modified from ARM-PCR. Each CDR3 protein is one row after TCRdb ran MiXCR on the multiplex PCR reads. This table holds about 120,000 distinct CDR3 sequences, approximately 66% found once. The sample comprised lung tumor tissue. The receptors were sampled from a man aged 30 to 45 with non-small cell lung cancer.

Comments on this clonotype: The junction and the germline gene differ at one end; a read error may be behind it. This chain's CDR3 is CSVEGGGYREQYF. CDR3 bases: TGTAGCGTTGAAGGAGGCGGATACAGGGAGCAGTACTTC. The chain joins TRBV29-1 to TRBJ2-7; the D call may be TRBD1 or TRBD2 (5 bases each). CDR1 is SQVTM and CDR2 is ANQGSEA in the germline V gene. CDR3 size: 13 residues.

About this clonotype itself: A much larger clone differs by one base, so this may be a read error. The chain employs TRBV4-2 and TRBJ2-1; tentatively, D is TRBD1 (6 bases). Germline values: CDR1 LGHNA, CDR2 YNFKEQ. The CDR3 is 15 amino acids. The CDR3 DNA sequence: TGTGCCAGCTGCCAAGAGGGGGAGTGGGGCAATGAGCAGTTCTTC. It translates to CASCQEGEWGNEQFF.

The chain is built from TRBV7-2 and TRBJ2-5; 8 positions match TRBD2. The CDR3 sequence is 14 residues long. The germline CDR1 and CDR2 sequences are SGHTA and FQGNSA. V lost 9 bases to trimming and J lost 5 bases; unmatched junction nucleotides: 11. The CDR3 region has the DNA TGTGCCAGTGGCTTTGCGGGGGGAACTGAGACCCAGTACTTC. It specifies CASGFAGGTETQYF.

About this clonotype: Being one base from a much bigger clone, this may be a read error. CDR3 bases: TGCAGTGCTAGAGGTAGGCGTTCTGGGGCCAACGTCCTGACTTTC. It codes for CSARGRRSGANVLTF. This sequence joins TRBV20-1 and TRBJ2-6, with D unresolved. V shed 1 base and J shed 1 base, with 8 bases lying between them. CDR3 size: 15 residues. The germline V gene has CDR1 DFQATT and CDR2 SNEGSKA (reference sequence).

V usage is TRBV24-1 and J usage is TRBJ2-2, with TRBD1 matching over 8 bases. The CDR3 loop spans 18 amino acids. Germline V CDR1 and CDR2: KGHDR, SFDVKD. After removal of 4 bases from V and 1 base from J, the junction contained 10 bases not matched to a gene. The CDR3 protein is CATSEPSGQGRNTGELFF. The CDR3 nucleotides read TGTGCCACCAGTGAACCTTCCGGACAGGGCCGGAACACCGGGGAGCTGTTTTTT.

In regard to this clonotype: The junction shows a germline mismatch at one end, possibly a read error. The chain links TRBV20-1 to TRBJ1-1; D is undetermined. CDR1 and CDR2 (germline): DFQATT, SNEGSKA (reference sequence). The CDR3 spans 14 residues. This CDR3 reads CSAPHPQMNTAAFF. In nucleotides, the CDR3 is TGCAGTGCCCCCCACCCCCAGATGAACACTGCAGCTTTCTTT.

Notes on this clonotype: One junction end disagrees with the germline gene, perhaps due to a read error. The gene calls are TRBV6-1 and TRBJ2-5; possibly TRBD2 for D (6 bases). CDR1 and CDR2 (germline): MNHNS, SASEGT. This CDR3 spans 13 amino acids. The CDR3 DNA reads as TGTGCCATCAGTGTGGAGGAGGGGAAGATCCAGAACTTC. Translated, it gives CAISVEEGKIQNF.

Many counts were recorded for this clonotype. V and J are TRBV6-5 and TRBJ2-3, with a weak D call TRBD2 (6 bases). This CDR3 contains 15 residues. The V gene lost 0 bases and the J gene lost 4 bases, with 11 bases spanning the gap. The V gene's germline CDR1 is MNHEY and CDR2 SVGAGI. CDR3 region: CASSYSGGSADTQYF. The DNA for the CDR3 is TGTGCCAGCAGTTACTCTGGGGGGAGCGCAGATACGCAGTATTTT.

The sample holds one count of this clonotype. At one end the junction does not follow the germline gene, possibly because of a read error. The V gene is TRBV20-1, the J gene TRBJ1-5; D uncertain. The CDR3 length is 16 residues. Germline V lookup: CDR1 DFQATT, CDR2 SNEGSKA (reference sequence). The CDR3 coding sequence is TGCAGTGCTAGAGATGGAGGAACAGTTGGGTATCAGCCCCAGCGTTTT. Protein product: CSARDGGTVGYQPQRF.